These 23 T cell receptor beta chains were sequenced from one sample in a study of blood T cell repertoires in COVID-19. The protocol was immunoSEQ multiplex PCR, while the TCRdb copy is restricted to in-frame clones and leaves out a portion. The sample lists 110,000 or so clones, 81% occurring once. The sequencing input was peripheral blood. The receptors stem from a man aged 80 or over with acute or convalescent COVID-19.

This sequence joins TRBV27 and TRBJ1-6, with D possibly being TRBD1 (5 bases). Trimming took off 10 bases at V and 4 bases at J, with 14 bases between the two ends. Looked up from germline, CDR1 is MNHEY and CDR2 is SMNVEV (reference sequence). This CDR3 has 14 residues. CDR3 loop: CATGTPRYNSPLHF. The CDR3 DNA follows: TGTGCCACCGGGACTCCTAGGTATAATTCACCCCTCCACTTT.

V gene TRBV6-5 combines with J gene TRBJ2-5, with TRBD1 matching over 8 bases. V trimming: 5 bases; J trimming: 1 base; junction bases outside the gene matches: 3. Germline assignment: CDR1 MNHEY and CDR2 SVGAGI. This CDR3 region has 14 residues. CDR3 region: CASSPQGGQETQYF. The CDR3 DNA reads as TGTGCCAGCAGTCCACAGGGGGGCCAAGAGACCCAGTACTTC.

The V call is TRBV3-1 (or the pseudogene TRBV3-2), the J call TRBJ1-2; 7 nucleotides agree with TRBD1. Trimming removed 8 bases from V and 4 bases from J; junction bases left unmatched: 7. Germline loops: CDR1 LGHDT, CDR2 YNNKEL (reference sequence). This CDR3 is built from 13 residues. The DNA for the CDR3 is TGTGCCAGCCGGGACAGAGGAAGCTATGGCTACACCTTC. Its protein is CASRDRGSYGYTF.

This clone has more than one count but fewer than ten. The rearrangement joins TRBV5-1 to TRBJ2-1; TRBD2 agrees at 7 bases. CDR1 and CDR2 (germline): SGHRS, YFSETQ. The CDR3 runs to 17 residues. Losses at the gene ends were 1 base for V and 1 base for J; bases not matched to a gene: 8. The CDR3 nucleotides are TGCGCCAGCAGCTTGAGGCCTAGCGGTAGATCCTACAATGAGCAGTTCTTC. It codes for CASSLRPSGRSYNEQFF.

The chain couples TRBV5-1 to TRBJ2-7; tentative D call: TRBD1 (6 bases). Germline V lookup: CDR1 SGHRS, CDR2 YFSETQ. The CDR3 loop spans 13 amino acids. V was shortened by 0 bases and J by 2 bases, with 6 bases between the two germline ends. The DNA of the CDR3 is TGCGCCAGCAGCTTGGACAGGGCCTACGAGCAGTACTTC. Protein sequence: CASSLDRAYEQYF.

This clone was seen more than once but under ten times. The chain combines TRBV9 with TRBJ2-7; the D gene is possibly TRBD2 (5 bases). V shed 4 bases and J shed 2 bases, with 10 bases lying between them. From germline, CDR1 is SGDLS and CDR2 YYNGEE. CDR3 size: 13 residues. The CDR3 DNA follows: TGTGCCAGCAGCTATGGACTGACCTACGAGCAGTACTTC. It codes for CASSYGLTYEQYF.

As to this clone: This may arise from a read error, as a much more abundant clone is one base away. J is TRBJ1-6 and V is TRBV19, with D perhaps matching TRBD1 (6 bases). This CDR3 has 15 residues. The germline CDR1 and CDR2 sequences are LNHDA and SQIVND (reference sequence). The CDR3 region has the DNA TGTGCCAGTAGGGGGGCAAACTCCTATAATTCACCCCTCTACTTT. Amino acid sequence: CASRGANSYNSPLYF.

The V gene is TRBV30, the J gene TRBJ1-5; a weak D match, TRBD1 (6 bases). The CDR3 totals 13 residues. Germline V gene lookup returns CDR1 GTSNPN and CDR2 SVGIG (reference sequence). The V end was cut by 0 bases, the J end by 6 bases, with 9 bases between. Here the CDR3 reads CAWSVQGAQPQHF. CDR3 DNA sequence: TGTGCCTGGAGTGTACAGGGCGCTCAGCCCCAGCATTTT.

This chain uses TRBV5-1 with TRBJ2-1; tentatively, D is TRBD1 (5 bases). This CDR3 has 16 amino acids. Germline loops: CDR1 SGHRS, CDR2 YFSETQ. V shed 0 bases and J shed 7 bases, with 17 bases lying between them. The CDR3 is CASSLGQSNMVNEQFF. The CDR3 DNA follows: TGCGCCAGCAGCTTGGGACAGTCGAATATGGTAAATGAGCAGTTCTTC.

This chain connects TRBV7-3 to TRBJ2-1; 7 positions agree with TRBD2. From germline, CDR1 is SGHTA and CDR2 FQGTGA. Losses at the gene ends were 5 bases for V and 0 bases for J; bases not matched to a gene: 4. The CDR3 is made up of 15 amino acids. The chain's CDR3 is CASSPGRTSYNEQFF. CDR3 bases: TGTGCCAGCAGCCCCGGGAGGACCTCCTACAATGAGCAGTTCTTC.

The V call is TRBV24-1, the J call TRBJ2-1; the D gene is possibly TRBD2 (6 bases). Between the trimmed V and J ends, which lost 1 base and 16 bases, there was a span of 10 bases. Germline assignment: CDR1 KGHDR and CDR2 SFDVKD. This CDR3 is 11 amino acids long. The DNA for the CDR3 is TGTGCCACCAGTGATTTCGGGACTTTCTTCTTC. Translation gives CATSDFGTFFF.

This chain uses TRBV4-1 with TRBJ2-1; 8 nucleotides agree with TRBD1. J lost 1 base, V lost 5 bases, and 1 base had no gene match. Germline V gene lookup returns CDR1 MGHRA and CDR2 YSYEKL. The CDR3 has 14 residues. The CDR3 loop is CASSDRGSYNEQFF. As DNA, the CDR3 is TGCGCCAGCAGCGACAGGGGATCCTACAATGAGCAGTTCTTC.

V is TRBV12-3 or TRBV12-4 and J is TRBJ2-7; D may be TRBD1 (5 bases). This CDR3 has 13 residues. The V and J ends lost 6 bases and 1 base respectively, with 10 bases between them. The CDR3 loop is CASSPAGSYEQYF. CDR3 coding DNA: TGTGCCAGCAGCCCGGCAGGGTCCTACGAGCAGTACTTC.

This clone occurred once. The rearrangement joins TRBV5-1 to TRBJ2-5; maybe TRBD1 (5 bases). This CDR3 is 14 amino acids long. CDR1 and CDR2 from the germline V gene are SGHRS and YFSETQ. V lost 8 bases to trimming and J lost 2 bases, with 16 bases between them. CDR3 coding DNA: TGCGCCAGTCAAACCGCACAGGAGCAAGAGACCCAGTACTTC. Its protein product is CASQTAQEQETQYF.

The chain couples TRBV5-1 to TRBJ1-2; weak D call: TRBD1 (5 bases). This CDR3 is built from 13 residues. Trimming pared 2 bases from V and 5 bases from J, leaving 10 bases between. Germline V gene data show CDR1 as SGHRS and CDR2 as YFSETQ. In DNA form, the CDR3 reads TGCGCCAGCAGCTTTGACAGACCATATGGCTACACCTTC. Residues: CASSFDRPYGYTF.

This clone was picked up a small number of times. The V and J genes are TRBV6-5 and TRBJ1-1, with D possibly matching TRBD1 (5 bases). The CDR3 extends over 12 amino acids. Germline V gene lookup returns CDR1 MNHEY and CDR2 SVGAGI. V dropped 6 bases and J dropped 5 bases, with 10 bases sitting between them. The CDR3 DNA reads TGTGCCAGCAGAGCAGGGCGGACTGAAGCTTTCTTT. It translates to CASRAGRTEAFF.

This chain joins TRBV25-1 and TRBJ1-2, with 8 bases lining up with TRBD1. CDR3 length: 13 amino acids. In germline, CDR1 is MGHDK, CDR2 SYGVNS. V gave up 2 bases and J gave up 4 bases; unmatched junction bases: 0. This CDR3 is CASSEGTGYGYTF. As DNA, the CDR3 is TGTGCCAGCAGTGAAGGGACAGGCTATGGCTACACCTTC.

The CDR3 region is CAWSVQEGTEAFF. The CDR3 nucleotides read TGTGCCTGGAGTGTACAGGAGGGCACTGAAGCTTTCTTT. The chain links TRBV30 to TRBJ1-1, with D perhaps matching TRBD1 (5 bases). The CDR3 length is 13 residues. Trimming shortened V by 0 bases and J by 4 bases, and 9 bases separated the two germline ends. Germline CDR1 is GTSNPN and CDR2 is SVGIG (reference sequence).

A word on this clone: At one boundary the junction diverges from the germline segment, which might be a read error. CDR3 coding DNA: TGCAGCGTGGAAGATACCTACGAGCAGTACTTC. Translation gives CSVEDTYEQYF. This chain connects TRBV29-1 to TRBJ2-7; D call uncertain. Germline CDR1 is SQVTM and CDR2 is ANQGSEA. The CDR3 contains 11 residues.

V and J are TRBV29-1 and TRBJ1-1; D is unclear. Trimming cost V 8 bases and J 0 bases, with 10 bases left between them. Germline CDR1 and CDR2: SQVTM and ANQGSEA. This CDR3 is built from 12 residues. The CDR3 loop reads CSLNGVNTEAFF. The CDR3 DNA follows: TGCAGCCTCAACGGGGTGAACACTGAAGCTTTCTTT. Using reference TRBV29-1 and TRBJ1-1 for the parts outside the CDR3, the full variable domain is SAVISQKPSRDICQRGTSLTIQCQVDSQVTMMFWYRQQPGQSLTLIATANQGSEATYESGFVIDKFPISRPNLTFSTLTVSNMSPEDSSIYLCSLNGVNTEAFFGQGTRLTVV.

V and J are TRBV27 and TRBJ1-2; TRBD1 aligns across 7 bases. The CDR3 sequence is 13 residues long. Germline V gene lookup returns CDR1 MNHEY and CDR2 SMNVEV (reference sequence). The junction had 11 bases not matched to a gene; V was cut back by 8 bases and J by 8 bases. CDR3 nucleotides: TGTGCCAGCTCAAATCGACAGGGCCGCGGCTACACCTTC. This sequence encodes CASSNRQGRGYTF.

V is TRBV27 and J is TRBJ1-1, with D perhaps TRBD1 (6 bases). CDR1 and CDR2 from the germline V gene are MNHEY and SMNVEV (reference sequence). V shed 1 base and J shed 7 bases, with 13 bases lying between them. The CDR3 consists of 14 residues. This chain's CDR3 is CASSLWVGAIEAFF. The DNA of the CDR3 is TGTGCCAGCAGTTTATGGGTGGGGGCCATTGAAGCTTTCTTT.

The V gene is TRBV28, the J gene TRBJ2-2, with 8 bases lining up with TRBD1. The V gene's germline CDR1 is MDHEN and CDR2 SYDVKM. Losses at the gene ends were 5 bases for V and 4 bases for J; bases not matched to a gene: 6. The CDR3 spans 15 residues. The CDR3 sequence is CASSPGQVSTGELFF. CDR3 nucleotides: TGTGCCAGCAGTCCGGGACAGGTATCCACCGGGGAGCTGTTTTTT.